This is a list of T cell receptor beta chains from one sample in a study of shared clonotypes between healthy human individuals. The data were produced by immunoSEQ multiplex PCR, yet TCRdb's version contains in-frame clones alone and is incomplete. Among about 1.1 million clones listed, 70% to 80% were seen once. Material for sequencing was memory CD4+ T cells from PBMCs. These receptor sequences come from a man younger than 35 in good health. Some clones in this sample may be carry-over from other donors' samples. Each CDR3 is given with its conserved first and last residue. The order of the fields is clone size, D gene, J gene, V gene, CDR3 protein, CDR3 DNA. A D gene is named only where the DNA matches it firmly. Where a row states a size, it is once, few, many or the class of an expanded clone; other rows omit it.

>.|.|TRBJ2-7|TRBV2
CASSEAGLDEQYF
TGTGCCAGCAGTGAAGCGGGGTTGGACGAGCAGTACTTC
>.|.|TRBJ1-2|TRBV6-5
CASSYGSYGYTF
TGTGCCAGCAGTTACGGATCATATGGCTACACCTTC
>.|.|TRBJ2-5|TRBV28
CASSTSGQETQYF
TGTGCCAGCAGTACCAGCGGTCAAGAGACCCAGTACTTC
>few|.|TRBJ2-3|TRBV28
CASSALVPSGDTQYF
TGTGCCAGCAGTGCCCTTGTGCCCAGTGGAGATACGCAGTATTTT
>.|TRBD1|TRBJ1-5|TRBV9
CASSSTRQDRTYSNQPQHF
TGTGCCAGCAGCTCCACCCGACAGGACAGGACCTATAGCAATCAGCCCCAGCATTTT
>.|TRBD1|TRBJ2-7|TRBV27
CASSFSFGTVSYEQYF
TGTGCCAGCAGTTTCTCCTTCGGGACAGTCTCCTACGAGCAGTACTTC
>once|.|TRBJ2-7|TRBV7-8
CASGPGGGHEQYF
TGTGCCAGCGGACCTGGGGGGGGCCACGAGCAGTACTTC
>.|TRBD1|TRBJ1-4|TRBV6-7
CASSYRGRGSNEKLFF
TGTGCCAGCAGTTACAGGGGGCGCGGGTCTAATGAAAAACTGTTTTTT
>once|.|TRBJ2-2|TRBV6-7
CASSYPTNLANTGELFF
TGTGCCAGCAGTTACCCAACCAATCTCGCGAACACCGGGGAGCTGTTTTTT
>.|TRBD1|TRBJ1-1|TRBV2
CASRMTGLNTEAFF
TGTGCCAGCCGTATGACAGGGCTGAACACTGAAGCTTTCTTT
>.|.|TRBJ1-5|TRBV30
CAWTRDGNQPQHF
TGTGCCTGGACGCGGGACGGCAATCAGCCCCAGCATTTT
>.|.|TRBJ2-2|TRBV29-1
CSVIEGVGELFF
TGCAGCGTGATAGAGGGGGTCGGGGAGCTGTTTTTT
>.|.|TRBJ2-4|TRBV5-4
CASSQTREGNIQYF
TGTGCCAGCAGCCAAACTAGGGAAGGGAACATTCAGTACTTC
>.|.|TRBJ1-2|TRBV6-5
CASSYTRGLHGYTF
TGTGCCAGCAGTTACACACGGGGTTTGCATGGCTACACCTTC
>.|.|TRBJ1-5|TRBV18
CASSPPIEDSFYQPQHF
TGTGCCAGCTCACCACCGATTGAGGACAGCTTTTATCAGCCCCAGCATTTT
>once|.|TRBJ2-7|TRBV5-1
CASSPIGGYEQYF
TGCGCCAGCAGCCCCATTGGGGGCTACGAGCAGTACTTC
>once|TRBD2|TRBJ2-7|TRBV2
CASRRGLAFYEQYF
TGTGCCAGCAGGAGGGGACTAGCCTTCTACGAGCAGTACTTC
>.|.|TRBJ2-7|TRBV11-3
CASSLRGLRCYEQYF
TGTGCCAGCAGCTTAAGGGGTCTTAGGTGCTACGAGCAGTACTTC
>.|.|TRBJ1-4|TRBV2
CASGSTGEKLFF
TGTGCCTCGGGGTCGACGGGGGAAAAACTGTTTTTT
>.|TRBD1|TRBJ2-7|TRBV5-1
CASSETGINYEQYF
TGCGCCAGCAGCGAGACAGGGATTAACTACGAGCAGTACTTC
>.|TRBD2|TRBJ2-7|TRBV4-3
CASSQDFLAGDYEQYF
TGCGCCAGCAGCCAAGATTTCCTAGCGGGAGACTACGAGCAGTACTTC
>few|.|TRBJ2-1|TRBV30
CAWRIRDGYYNEQFF
TGTGCCTGGAGGATCCGGGACGGTTACTACAATGAGCAGTTCTTC
>.|TRBD1|TRBJ2-2|TRBV7-3
CASSQDRAGTGELFF
TGTGCCAGCAGCCAGGACAGGGCGGGCACCGGGGAGCTGTTTTTT
>.|.|TRBJ2-7|TRBV7-2
CASSPPGGNGGEQYF
TGTGCCAGCAGCCCCCCCGGGGGAAACGGAGGCGAGCAGTACTTC
>.|TRBD2|TRBJ2-1|TRBV5-3
CARSLLGLAGWNEQFF
TGTGCCAGAAGCTTGCTGGGACTAGCGGGATGGAATGAGCAGTTCTTC
>once|TRBD2|TRBJ2-2|TRBV11-2
CASSSPAGGTGELFF
TGTGCCAGCAGCTCACCAGCGGGAGGTACCGGGGAGCTGTTTTTT
>.|.|TRBJ2-3|TRBV18
CASSPPSNTDTQYF
TGTGCCAGCTCACCACCGAGCAACACAGATACGCAGTATTTT
>.|TRBD2|TRBJ2-5|TRBV5-1
CASSLGASGRETQYF
TGCGCCAGCAGCTTGGGTGCTAGCGGGAGAGAGACCCAGTACTTC
>.|TRBD1|TRBJ2-3|TRBV2
CASSSRDRQTDTQYF
TGTGCCAGCAGCTCCCGGGACAGACAAACAGATACGCAGTATTTT
>many|.|TRBJ2-7|TRBV7-8
CASSLQEEQYF
TGTGCCAGCAGCTTACAGGAAGAGCAGTACTTC
>.|.|TRBJ2-3|TRBV29-1
CSTPRGADTQYF
TGCAGCACTCCCAGGGGAGCAGATACGCAGTATTTT
>.|.|TRBJ2-1|TRBV7-2
CASSLGGVSSYNEQFF
TGTGCCAGCAGCTTAGGAGGGGTGAGCTCCTACAATGAGCAGTTCTTC
>.|.|TRBJ2-3|TRBV28
CASSLVNTQYF
TGTGCCAGCAGCCTGGTAAATACGCAGTATTTT
>.|TRBD2|TRBJ2-5|TRBV9
CASSVVGLAGTGETQYF
TGTGCCAGCAGCGTGGTTGGACTAGCGGGTACGGGGGAGACCCAGTACTTC
>.|TRBD2|TRBJ2-7|TRBV5-1
CASSSMGGSVSYEQYF
TGCGCCAGCAGCTCTATGGGCGGGAGCGTATCCTACGAGCAGTACTTC
>once|.|TRBJ1-1|TRBV28
CASSPWNTEAFF
TGTGCCAGCAGTCCCTGGAACACTGAAGCTTTCTTT
>.|.|TRBJ1-1|TRBV25-1
CASSDSRGGNTEAFF
TGTGCCAGCAGTGATTCCAGGGGTGGCAACACTGAAGCTTTCTTT
>few|.|TRBJ2-5|TRBV7-3
CASSLTPGHGETQYF
TGTGCCAGCAGCTTAACGCCGGGACACGGAGAGACCCAGTACTTC
>.|.|TRBJ2-5|TRBV7-3
CASSLMRQETQYF
TGTGCCAGCAGCTTAATGCGGCAAGAGACCCAGTACTTC